This TCR beta chain was identified in a study of vaccination and CD4 T cells after COVID-19. As for the study in general: PCR on nasal swabs identified SARS-CoV-2 in convalescent patients, of whom roughly nine were mild and one severe. Each participant was administered two doses of a vaccine, which was either BNT162b2 or mRNA-1273. Median draw time for post-COVID samples was 101 days post-diagnosis (range 35 to 161). Cultures designated as controls were supplied with a CEFX pool, an HIV-1 Nef pool, or no peptide.

This clonotype came up a few times. Its target is unknown. At the Johns Hopkins FTIC core, DNA taken from cultured CD4+ T cells was sequenced by way of the Oncomine TCR Beta short-read assay. Via MiXCR, TCRdb re-called the PCR reads, giving one row per CDR3 protein. The sample gives about 18,000 distinct CDR3 sequences, 35% to 50% of which show up once; 7.2% is in the top ten. V gave up 3 bases and J gave up 3 bases; unmatched junction bases: 6. The CDR3 loop spans 16 amino acids. Germline V gives CDR1 LNHNV, CDR2 YYDKDF (reference sequence). This sample's treatment: roughly nine-day PBMC culture with coronavirus spike peptide pools or control peptides (ViraFEST assay).

The rearrangement joins TRBV15 to TRBJ2-7, with 12 bases matching TRBD2. Sequences were derived from CD4+ T cells from blood, cultured in vitro, sampled after SARS-CoV-2 vaccination. The sequence was obtained from a human donor who had recovered from COVID-19. CDR3 nucleotides: TGTGCCACCAGCAGGGGATTGACTAGCGGGAGCTACGAGCAGTACTTC. Its translation is CATSRGLTSGSYEQYF.